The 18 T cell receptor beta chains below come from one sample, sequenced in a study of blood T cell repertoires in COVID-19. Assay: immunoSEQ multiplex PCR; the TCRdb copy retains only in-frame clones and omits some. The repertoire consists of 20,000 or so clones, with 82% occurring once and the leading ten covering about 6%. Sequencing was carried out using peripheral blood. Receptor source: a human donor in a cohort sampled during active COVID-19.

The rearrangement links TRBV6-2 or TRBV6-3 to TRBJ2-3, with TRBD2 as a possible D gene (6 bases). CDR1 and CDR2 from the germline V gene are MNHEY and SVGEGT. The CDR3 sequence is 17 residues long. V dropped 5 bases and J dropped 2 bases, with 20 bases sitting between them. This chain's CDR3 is CASSTEGTVTVTDTQYF. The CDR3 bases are TGTGCCAGCAGTACCGAAGGGACTGTCACCGTCACAGATACGCAGTATTTT.

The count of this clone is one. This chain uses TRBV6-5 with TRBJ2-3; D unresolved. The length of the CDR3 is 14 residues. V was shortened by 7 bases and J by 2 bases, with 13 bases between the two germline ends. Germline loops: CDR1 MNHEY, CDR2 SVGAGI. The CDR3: CASNGNQATDTQYF. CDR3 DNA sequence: TGTGCCAGCAACGGAAACCAGGCCACAGATACGCAGTATTTT.

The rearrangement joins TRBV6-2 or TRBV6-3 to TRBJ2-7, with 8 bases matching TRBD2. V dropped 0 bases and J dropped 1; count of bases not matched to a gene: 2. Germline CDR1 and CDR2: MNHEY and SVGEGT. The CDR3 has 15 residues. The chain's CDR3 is CASSYSGTSSYEQYF. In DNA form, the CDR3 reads TGTGCCAGCAGTTACTCGGGGACTAGTTCCTACGAGCAGTACTTC.

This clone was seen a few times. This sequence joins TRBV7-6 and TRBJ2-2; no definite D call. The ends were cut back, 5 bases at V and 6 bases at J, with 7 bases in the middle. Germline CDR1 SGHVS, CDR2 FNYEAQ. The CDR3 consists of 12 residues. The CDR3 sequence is CASSPAAGELFF. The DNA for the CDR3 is TGTGCCAGCAGCCCGGCGGCCGGGGAGCTGTTTTTT. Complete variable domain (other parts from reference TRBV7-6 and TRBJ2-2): GAGVSQSPRYKVTKRGQDVALRCDPISGHVSLYWYRQALGQGPEFLTYFNYEAQQDKSGLPNDRFSAERPEGSISTLTIQRTEQRDSAMYRCASSPAAGELFFGEGSRLTVL.

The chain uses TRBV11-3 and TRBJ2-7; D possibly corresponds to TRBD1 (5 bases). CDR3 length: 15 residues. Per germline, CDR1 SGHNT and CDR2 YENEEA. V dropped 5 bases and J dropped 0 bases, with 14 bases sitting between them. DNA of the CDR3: TGTGCCAGCAGCCCACAGGCCTGGAGCTCCTACGAGCAGTACTTC. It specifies CASSPQAWSSYEQYF. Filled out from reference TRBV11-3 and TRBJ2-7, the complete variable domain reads EAGVVQSPRYKIIEKKQPVAFWCNPISGHNTLYWYLQNLGQGPELLIRYENEEAVDDSQLPKDRFSAERLKGVDSTLKIQPAELGDSAVYLCASSPQAWSSYEQYFGPGTRLTVT.

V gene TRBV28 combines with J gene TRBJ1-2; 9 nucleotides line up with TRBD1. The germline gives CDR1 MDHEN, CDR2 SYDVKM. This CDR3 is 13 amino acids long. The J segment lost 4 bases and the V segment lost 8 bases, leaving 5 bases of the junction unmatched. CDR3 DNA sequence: TGTGCCAGCTGCGACAGGGGGTTCTATGGCTACACCTTC. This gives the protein CASCDRGFYGYTF.

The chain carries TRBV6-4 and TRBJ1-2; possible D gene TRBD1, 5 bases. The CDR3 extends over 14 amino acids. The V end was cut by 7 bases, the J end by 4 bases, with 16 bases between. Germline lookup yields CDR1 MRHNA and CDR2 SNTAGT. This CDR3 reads CASTPEAGSYGYTF. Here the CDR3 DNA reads TGTGCCAGCACTCCCGAGGCAGGGTCCTATGGCTACACCTTC.

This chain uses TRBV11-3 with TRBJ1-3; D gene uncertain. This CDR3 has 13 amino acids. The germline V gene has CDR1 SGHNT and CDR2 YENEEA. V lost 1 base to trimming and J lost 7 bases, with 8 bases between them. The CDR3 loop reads CASSLGPRNTIYF. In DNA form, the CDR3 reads TGTGCCAGCAGCTTAGGCCCCCGGAACACCATATATTTT.

The CDR3 is CSASGGRSGNTIYF. In DNA form, the CDR3 reads TGCAGTGCTAGTGGGGGCAGGTCGGGAAACACCATATATTTT. The V gene is TRBV20-1, the J gene TRBJ1-3, with a tentative D call TRBD1 (6 bases). The CDR3 sequence is 14 residues long. V lost 3 bases, J lost 4 bases, and 13 bases lay in between. Per the germline V gene, CDR1 is DFQATT and CDR2 is SNEGSKA (reference sequence).

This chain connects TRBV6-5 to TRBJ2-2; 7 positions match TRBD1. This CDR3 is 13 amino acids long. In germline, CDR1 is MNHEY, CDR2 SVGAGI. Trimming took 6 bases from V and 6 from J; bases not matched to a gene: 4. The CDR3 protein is CASRKDRSGELFF. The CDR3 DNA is TGTGCCAGCAGGAAGGACAGGTCCGGGGAGCTGTTTTTT.

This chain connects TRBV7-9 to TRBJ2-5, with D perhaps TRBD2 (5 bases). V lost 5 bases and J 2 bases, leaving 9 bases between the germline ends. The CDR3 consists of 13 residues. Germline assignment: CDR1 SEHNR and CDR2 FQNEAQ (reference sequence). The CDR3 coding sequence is TGTGCCAGCAGCCGCGGAGGACAAGAGACCCAGTACTTC. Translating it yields CASSRGGQETQYF.

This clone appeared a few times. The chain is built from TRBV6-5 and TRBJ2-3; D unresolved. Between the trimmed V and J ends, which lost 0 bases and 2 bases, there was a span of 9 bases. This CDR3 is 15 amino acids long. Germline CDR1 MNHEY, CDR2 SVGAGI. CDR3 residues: CASSYSLENTDTQYF. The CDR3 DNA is TGTGCCAGCAGTTACTCCTTAGAAAACACAGATACGCAGTATTTT.

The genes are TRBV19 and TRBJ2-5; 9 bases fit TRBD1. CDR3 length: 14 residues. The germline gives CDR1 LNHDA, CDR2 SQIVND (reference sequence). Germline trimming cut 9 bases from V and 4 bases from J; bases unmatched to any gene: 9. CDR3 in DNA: TGTGCCAGCCGGGACAGGGCAGTGGGAGAGACCCAGTACTTC. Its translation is CASRDRAVGETQYF.

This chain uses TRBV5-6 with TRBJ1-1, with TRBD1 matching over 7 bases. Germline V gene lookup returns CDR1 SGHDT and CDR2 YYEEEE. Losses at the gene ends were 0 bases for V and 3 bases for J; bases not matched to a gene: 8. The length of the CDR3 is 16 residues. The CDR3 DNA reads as TGTGCCAGCAGCTTGGGTACAGGGGCGTTGGACACTGAAGCTTTCTTT. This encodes CASSLGTGALDTEAFF.

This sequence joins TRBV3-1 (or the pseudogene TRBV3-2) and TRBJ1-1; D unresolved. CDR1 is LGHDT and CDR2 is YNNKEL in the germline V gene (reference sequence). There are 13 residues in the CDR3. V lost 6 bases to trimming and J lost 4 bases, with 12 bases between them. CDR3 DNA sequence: TGTGCCAGCAGTCTAGCACGGGGCACTGAAGCTTTCTTT. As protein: CASSLARGTEAFF.

CDR3 sequence reads: CAISALSLLRNTGELFF. CDR3 nucleotides: TGTGCCATCAGTGCTCTCTCTTTACTTCGGAACACCGGGGAGCTGTTTTTT. The rearrangement links TRBV10-3 to TRBJ2-2; D is undetermined. V was cut by 4 bases and J by 1 base, with 16 bases left in between. This CDR3 spans 17 amino acids. CDR1 is ENHRY and CDR2 is SYGVKD in the germline V gene.

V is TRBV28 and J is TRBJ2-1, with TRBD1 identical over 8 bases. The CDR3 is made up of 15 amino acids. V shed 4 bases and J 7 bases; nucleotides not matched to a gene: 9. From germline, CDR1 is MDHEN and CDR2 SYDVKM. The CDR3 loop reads CASSSHRGAHNEQFF. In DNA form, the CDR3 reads TGTGCCAGCAGTTCCCACAGGGGGGCACATAATGAGCAGTTCTTC.

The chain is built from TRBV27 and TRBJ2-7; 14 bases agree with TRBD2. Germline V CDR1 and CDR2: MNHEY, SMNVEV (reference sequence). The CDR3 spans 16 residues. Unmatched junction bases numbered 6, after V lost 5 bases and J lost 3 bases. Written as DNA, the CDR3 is TGTGCCAGCAGTCGACTAGCGGGAGGGATTTTCTACGAGCAGTACTTC. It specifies CASSRLAGGIFYEQYF.